The T cell receptor beta chain under discussion was sequenced for a study of cytomegalovirus exposure and HLA in healthy donors. TCRdb's copy holds only in-frame clones and misses some; the assay was immunoSEQ multiplex PCR. The data show about 220,000 clones, 75% to 95% seen once. V lost 8 bases and J 1 base, leaving 18 bases between the germline ends. This CDR3 is built from 16 residues. Per germline, CDR1 MNHEY and CDR2 SMNVEV (reference sequence). This sequence joins TRBV27 and TRBJ1-5; D is possibly TRBD1 (6 bases). The receptor's source is a young woman in good health and CMV-seronegative. What was sequenced was PBMCs. DNA for the CDR3: TGTGCCAGCTATCAAGACACAGGGTTGAGCAATCAGCCCCAGCATTTT. Its protein product is CASYQDTGLSNQPQHF.